These T cell receptor beta chains were read from a single sample in a study of cytomegalovirus exposure and HLA in healthy donors. Clones were read by immunoSEQ multiplex PCR, and TCRdb kept only the in-frame ones, dropping some. The data hold under 200,000 clones, with more than 65% observed a single time. Sequenced material: PBMCs. The source of these receptors is a woman between 50 and 59 years old in good health and CMV-seronegative. CDR3s include the opening cysteine and the closing phenylalanine or tryptophan. A D gene is named only where the DNA matches it firmly. Size tells how often a clone was seen (once, few, many) or the class of an expanded clone, and some rows leave it out.

CDR3 protein,CDR3 DNA,V gene,clone size,D gene,J gene
CASSETIGGQGSYEQYF,TGTGCCAGCAGTGAGACGATAGGGGGACAGGGCTCCTACGAGCAGTACTTC,TRBV6-1,-,TRBD1,TRBJ2-7
CASSLTGGWKYF,TGTGCCAGCAGCTTGACGGGAGGATGGAAGTACTTC,TRBV5-4,-,TRBD2,TRBJ2-7
CASSFGSAYEQYF,TGTGCCAGCAGCTTTGGCTCAGCGTACGAGCAGTACTTC,TRBV7-6,-,-,TRBJ2-7
CASKRGQGADTEAFF,TGTGCCAGCAAAAGGGGACAGGGGGCTGACACTGAAGCTTTCTTT,TRBV6-5,-,TRBD1,TRBJ1-1
CASSVDRGANSYEQYF,TGTGCCAGCAGCGTAGACAGGGGCGCCAACTCCTACGAGCAGTACTTC,TRBV9,-,TRBD1,TRBJ2-7
CASSLGRTGRDTEAFF,TGTGCCAGCAGCTTGGGAAGGACAGGGCGGGACACTGAAGCTTTCTTT,TRBV11-3,once,TRBD1,TRBJ1-1
CASSLRGGTGGVNEQYF,TGTGCCAGCAGCCTACGAGGCGGGACAGGGGGCGTAAACGAGCAGTACTTC,TRBV7-2,-,TRBD1,TRBJ2-7
CALSGTGGYGYTF,TGTGCCCTATCCGGGACAGGGGGTTATGGCTACACCTTC,TRBV19,-,TRBD1,TRBJ1-2
CASRRDLGSEAFF,TGTGCCAGCAGGAGAGACCTGGGGAGTGAAGCTTTCTTT,TRBV2,-,-,TRBJ1-1
CASSLNRHGSYEQYF,TGTGCCAGCAGCTTGAATAGACATGGGTCCTACGAGCAGTACTTC,TRBV5-6,-,-,TRBJ2-7
CASSITTGFEQYF,TGTGCCAGCAGTATAACTACAGGGTTCGAGCAGTACTTC,TRBV27,-,-,TRBJ2-7
CASSYSIQGDSYEQYF,TGTGCCAGCAGTTACAGTATACAGGGGGACTCCTACGAGCAGTACTTC,TRBV6-5,-,TRBD1,TRBJ2-7
CASSQEAVAGIPSYEQYF,TGCGCCAGCAGCCAAGAGGCAGTCGCAGGGATTCCATCCTACGAGCAGTACTTC,TRBV4-1,-,-,TRBJ2-7
CASSVEQGARGNTIYF,TGTGCCAGCAGCGTAGAGCAGGGGGCGCGGGGAAACACCATATATTTT,TRBV9,-,TRBD1,TRBJ1-3
CASSSGLRENTGELFF,TGTGCCAGCAGCTCGGGCCTCAGGGAGAACACCGGGGAGCTGTTTTTT,TRBV7-6,few,-,TRBJ2-2
CASTASRPEETQYF,TGTGCCAGCACCGCATCAAGGCCGGAGGAGACCCAGTACTTC,TRBV2,-,-,TRBJ2-5
CASSVAPGGPANTGELFF,TGTGCCAGCAGCGTAGCCCCGGGAGGACCAGCGAACACCGGGGAGCTGTTTTTT,TRBV9,-,TRBD2,TRBJ2-2
CASRAPRGNNSPLHF,TGTGCCAGCAGGGCCCCAAGGGGCAATAATTCACCCCTCCACTTT,TRBV6-5,once,-,TRBJ1-6
CASSRDRVGANVLTF,TGTGCCAGCAGCCGAGACAGGGTCGGGGCCAACGTCCTGACTTTC,TRBV27,-,TRBD1,TRBJ2-6
CASSYLTGRETQYF,TGTGCCAGCAGTTACCTGACAGGGAGGGAGACCCAGTACTTC,TRBV6-6,-,-,TRBJ2-5
CASSLNSMGPGSNQPQHF,TGCGCCAGCAGCTTGAATTCGATGGGGCCAGGGTCCAATCAGCCCCAGCATTTT,TRBV5-1,few,-,TRBJ1-5
CASSQATNTEAFF,TGCGCCAGCAGCCAAGCGACTAACACTGAAGCTTTCTTT,TRBV4-3,-,-,TRBJ1-1
CASSLGGLAGFHEQYF,TGTGCCAGCAGCTTAGGAGGACTAGCGGGCTTTCACGAGCAGTACTTC,TRBV7-9,-,TRBD2,TRBJ2-7
CASSPTSGGAGELFF,TGTGCCAGCAGTCCAACTAGCGGGGGGGCCGGGGAGCTGTTTTTT,TRBV27,-,TRBD2,TRBJ2-2
CASSPRLAGYDEQYF,TGTGCCAGCAGCCCCCGACTAGCGGGATACGACGAGCAGTACTTC,TRBV28,-,TRBD2,TRBJ2-7
CASSRIPGQGVTEAFF,TGTGCCAGTAGTAGAATCCCGGGACAGGGAGTCACTGAAGCTTTCTTT,TRBV19,-,TRBD1,TRBJ1-1
CASSLRTAGADTQYF,TGTGCCAGCAGCTTACGGACAGCGGGGGCAGATACGCAGTATTTT,TRBV5-6,-,TRBD2,TRBJ2-3
CSVDLGPNQPQHF,TGCAGCGTTGATCTTGGGCCGAATCAGCCCCAGCATTTT,TRBV29-1,-,-,TRBJ1-5
CASSQERLRGKETQYF,TGCGCCAGCAGCCAAGAAAGACTGCGGGGCAAAGAGACCCAGTACTTC,TRBV4-1,few,-,TRBJ2-5
CASTRTSGETYNEQFF,TGTGCCAGCACCCGGACTAGCGGGGAAACCTACAATGAGCAGTTCTTC,TRBV7-2,-,TRBD2,TRBJ2-1
CASSVGGSLLNYGYTF,TGTGCCAGCAGCGTAGGCGGCAGCTTGTTAAACTATGGCTACACCTTC,TRBV9,-,-,TRBJ1-2
CASSDPGWSAVEKLFF,TGCGCCAGCAGCGACCCCGGTTGGAGCGCTGTAGAAAAACTGTTTTTT,TRBV5-1,few,-,TRBJ1-4
CASSEYQYEQYF,TGTGCCAGCAGTGAATACCAGTACGAGCAGTACTTC,TRBV25-1,once,-,TRBJ2-7
CASSFGGGRTGELFF,TGTGCCAGCAGCTTCGGGGGAGGTAGAACCGGGGAGCTGTTTTTT,TRBV11-3,-,-,TRBJ2-2
CASSPGLLGRPQHF,TGTGCCAGCAGCCCCGGACTACTCGGTAGGCCCCAGCATTTT,TRBV11-2,-,-,TRBJ1-5
CASSPARAGEAFF,TGTGCCAGCTCACCGGCCAGGGCCGGCGAAGCTTTCTTT,TRBV18,-,-,TRBJ1-1
CASSAGLTYGYTF,TGTGCCAGCAGCGCCGGACTGACCTATGGCTACACCTTC,TRBV2,-,-,TRBJ1-2
CAISESKTGTMRSPLHF,TGTGCCATCAGTGAGTCGAAGACCGGGACTATGCGTTCGCCCCTCCACTTT,TRBV10-3,-,-,TRBJ1-6
CASSGTLGYGYTF,TGTGCCAGCAGCGGGACTTTGGGCTATGGCTACACCTTC,TRBV14,-,-,TRBJ1-2
CASSEAVLASSYNEQFF,TGTGCCAGCAGTGAAGCGGTGTTAGCGAGCTCCTACAATGAGCAGTTCTTC,TRBV2,once,-,TRBJ2-1
CAIQTSGSLEQYF,TGTGCCATTCAGACTAGCGGGAGCCTCGAGCAGTACTTC,TRBV28,once,TRBD2,TRBJ2-7
CASKWTSGSYEQYF,TGTGCCAGCAAATGGACTAGCGGGTCTTACGAGCAGTACTTC,TRBV7-9,-,TRBD2,TRBJ2-7
CASSLPPSSDYGYTF,TGTGCCAGCAGTTTACCCCCGAGTTCCGACTATGGCTACACCTTC,TRBV28,-,-,TRBJ1-2
CASSVVGLAGELFF,TGTGCCAGCAGCGTAGTGGGACTCGCCGGGGAGCTGTTTTTT,TRBV9,-,-,TRBJ2-2
CAWSRDSLGNTIYF,TGTGCCTGGAGTAGGGACAGCCTTGGAAACACCATATATTTT,TRBV30,-,TRBD1,TRBJ1-3
CASSLDLEETQYF,TGTGCCAGCAGCTTAGACTTAGAAGAGACCCAGTACTTC,TRBV7-2,-,-,TRBJ2-5
CASSLELAGRGDTQYF,TGTGCCAGCAGCTTGGAACTAGCGGGGAGGGGAGATACGCAGTATTTT,TRBV5-6,few,TRBD2,TRBJ2-3
CASSWDPPGQPFNQPQHF,TGTGCCAGCAGCTGGGACCCACCCGGACAGCCTTTTAATCAGCCCCAGCATTTT,TRBV7-9,-,-,TRBJ1-5
CACHRLNQPQHF,TGTGCTTGTCACAGGTTAAATCAGCCCCAGCATTTT,TRBV28,-,-,TRBJ1-5
CASSQHLGGYGYTF,TGTGCCAGCAGCCAACATCTCGGGGGATATGGCTACACCTTC,TRBV7-9,-,-,TRBJ1-2
CASSPRTGPERGNEQFF,TGTGCCAGCAGCCCGCGGACAGGGCCCGAAAGGGGCAATGAGCAGTTCTTC,TRBV9,once,TRBD1,TRBJ2-1
CASSLDHDRQETQYF,TGTGCCAGCAGCTTAGATCATGACAGGCAAGAGACCCAGTACTTC,TRBV11-3,-,-,TRBJ2-5
CASRQAGAYEQYF,TGCGCCAGCAGGCAGGCAGGGGCCTACGAGCAGTATTTC,TRBV5-1,-,-,TRBJ2-7
CASSIQGAIGTGELFF,TGTGCCAGTAGTATACAGGGGGCTATTGGAACCGGGGAGCTGTTTTTT,TRBV19,-,TRBD1,TRBJ2-2
CASSFGQTYEQYF,TGTGCCAGCAGTTTTGGGCAAACCTACGAGCAGTACTTC,TRBV27,-,-,TRBJ2-7
CASSLLKGTIGEQFF,TGTGCCAGCAGCTTGTTAAAGGGGACAATCGGTGAGCAGTTCTTC,TRBV7-9,-,-,TRBJ2-1
CSAGGTEYNEQFF,TGCAGCGCTGGAGGGACAGAATACAATGAGCAGTTCTTC,TRBV29-1,-,-,TRBJ2-1
CASSQDWGESQGSPGGTEAFF,TGCGCCAGCAGCCAAGATTGGGGGGAGAGTCAGGGCTCCCCGGGAGGGACTGAAGCTTTCTTT,TRBV4-3,-,-,TRBJ1-1
CASSFPLGTTYEQYF,TGTGCCAGCAGTTTCCCCCTCGGGACAACCTACGAGCAGTACTTC,TRBV28,-,-,TRBJ2-7
CASSPSEGVNQPQHF,TGTGCCAGCTCACCGTCAGAGGGAGTCAATCAGCCCCAGCATTTT,TRBV18,-,-,TRBJ1-5